The next 2 T cell receptor beta chains were all read from a single sample in a study of identical twins (dated by TCRdb to 2016 to 2017). Library construction relied on 5' RACE. Sequencer: Illumina HiSeq 2000. The public sequencing data were trimmed at Q25 with fastp and processed into clonotypes with MiXCR by TCRdb, which kept only in-frame beta chains. Records with the same CDR3 protein are collapsed into one entry carrying the most frequent genes and DNA. This sample comprises roughly 350,000 distinct CDR3 sequences, about 10% of them detected only once. Of the sample, 8% to 10% falls within the top ten clones. The material sequenced was naive T cells sorted from blood. What this sample's cell subset or site label stands for: cells isolated with a human naive T-cell isolation kit. These receptors were obtained from a woman in her forties or fifties in good health.

In its sample, this clonotype was seen many times. The rearrangement joins TRBV12-3 or TRBV12-4 to TRBJ1-5; D remains ambiguous. Trimming pared 3 bases from V and 0 bases from J, leaving 6 bases between. This CDR3 has 14 amino acids. The CDR3 sequence is CASSFAGSNQPQHF. CDR3 DNA sequence: TGTGCCAGCAGTTTTGCAGGTAGCAATCAGCCCCAGCATTTT.

This clonotype was observed a handful of times. The CDR3 DNA follows: TGCAGTGCATTAGCGGGAGGCCCCTACAATGAGCAGTTCTTC. Translation gives CSALAGGPYNEQFF. This chain joins TRBV20-1 and TRBJ2-1; 10 nucleotides line up with TRBD2. The junction had 4 bases not matched to a gene; V was cut back by 6 bases and J by 2 bases. The CDR3 contains 14 residues. The germline gives CDR1 DFQATT, CDR2 SNEGSKA (reference sequence).